This T cell receptor beta chain is from a study of blood T cell repertoires in COVID-19. Study-wide background: The analysed material was cDNA or gDNA that came from T cells, B-cell-depleted T cells, or PBMCs.

Germline CDR1 reads SGHTA; CDR2 reads FQGNSA. V gave up 1 base and J gave up 1 base, with 7 bases separating them. The CDR3 consists of 14 residues. Generated by immunoSEQ multiplex PCR, the TCRdb table keeps only in-frame clones and is missing some. The top ten clones hold less than 9.5% of a sample with about 310,000 clones, about nine tenths of them seen once. Recovered status applied to Cohort 3 donors who had two consecutive negative PCRs. It also applied to those with clearance or with symptom resolution. This TCR derives from a woman in her twenties or thirties who had recovered from COVID-19. The chain carries TRBV7-2 and TRBJ1-1; TRBD1 might be the D (5 bases). The sample taken for sequencing was PBMCs or T cells enriched from blood (not recorded which). The CDR3 loop is CASSLDRRNTEAFF. The CDR3 DNA follows: TGTGCCAGCAGCTTAGACAGGAGGAACACTGAAGCTTTCTTT.